The clone carrying this T cell receptor beta chain was seen many times. Its antigen is as yet unknown. This sample was included in a study of T-cell reconstitution after alpha-beta-depleted transplantation in children. Unique molecular identifiers were used in preparing the TCRbeta library. TCRdb re-derived calls from the PCR reads in MiXCR, one entry per CDR3 protein. The data show about 300,000 distinct CDR3 sequences, 9.5% to 13% seen once. Study-wide findings and caveats: There were some patients whose high TCRbeta diversity at day 60 came from surviving recipient T cells and thymic progenitors. Counts and diversity of T cells one year after transplant came mostly from newly produced T cells. Several hundred expanded graft clones reportedly gave rise to the alpha-beta T cells present about two months after transplant.

Germline V CDR1 and CDR2: SGHKS, YYEKEE (reference sequence). V was clipped by 1 base and J by 2 bases; unmatched bases: 2. This CDR3 has 14 amino acids. This sequence originates from a boy under two years old with acute myeloid leukemia, due to receive a stem cell transplant. The genes are TRBV5-5 and TRBJ2-5; 7 bases align to TRBD1. Sequenced material: PBMCs, taken before TCRalphabeta/CD19-depleted stem cell transplant. CDR3 DNA sequence: TGTGCCAGCAGCTTGCCCAGGGGGCAAGAGACCCAGTACTTC. Protein product: CASSLPRGQETQYF.